This is a list of T cell receptor beta chains from one sample in a study of control samples from healthy donors and cancer patients. The repertoire was sequenced with immunoSEQ multiplex PCR; TCRdb's copy has only in-frame clones and lacks some. The sample carries about 51,000 clones, about 88% recorded once. Sequenced sample: PBMCs. The receptors shown here come from a man over 45 with head and neck cancer. The conserved cysteine and the conserved F or W are not part of the CDR3 here.

CDR3,V,J
ASSLGQGVEAQH,TRBV4-1,TRBJ1-5
ASSSQFRGEQF,TRBV11-2,TRBJ2-1
ASSFESGGLYEQY,TRBV11-2,TRBJ2-7
ASRRGGNYGYT,TRBV27,TRBJ1-2
ASSPPGQVTGELF,TRBV28,TRBJ2-2
ASSLDRDQPQH,TRBV12-3/TRBV12-4,TRBJ1-5
ASSITSGSTDTQY,TRBV9,TRBJ2-3
ASSFSRGSPLH,TRBV12-3/TRBV12-4,TRBJ1-6
AIRPSTGPKETQY,TRBV10-3,TRBJ2-5
ATSSGLASRGDTQY,TRBV15,TRBJ2-3
ASSLPTALRQETQY,TRBV7-2,TRBJ2-5
ASKKGPADTQY,TRBV28,TRBJ2-3
ASRGAGTGVYEQY,TRBV6-5,TRBJ2-7
ASSWTSGKLYNEQF,TRBV7-8,TRBJ2-1
ASSATGFGQY,TRBV12-3/TRBV12-4,TRBJ2-7
ASSYNNNYGYT,TRBV6-2/TRBV6-3,TRBJ1-2
ASSLEVRTTNEKLF,TRBV7-8,TRBJ1-4
ASSPGTPIKTQH,TRBV27,TRBJ1-5
ASSRPGGAGGKETQY,TRBV28,TRBJ2-5
AWSVPALNTEAF,TRBV30,TRBJ1-1
ASSLRPGERNTEAF,TRBV5-1,TRBJ1-1
ASSDGQDTTQY,TRBV6-4,TRBJ2-3
ASTQGIYNEQF,TRBV7-9,TRBJ2-1
AVVRDRSYSGNTIY,TRBV30,TRBJ1-3
ASIPARSTDTQY,TRBV10-2,TRBJ2-3
ASSLSQGLYYEQY,TRBV5-1,TRBJ2-7
ASSYGATSGSYEQF,TRBV6-5,TRBJ2-1
ASSLFSNQPQH,TRBV28,TRBJ1-5
ASDDSYEQY,TRBV6-5,TRBJ2-7
ASSYAAGVVETQY,TRBV6-5,TRBJ2-5
ASSLGRVSTDTQY,TRBV11-2,TRBJ2-3
SASSGQGRYGYT,TRBV20-1,TRBJ1-2
ASSFEGNTEAF,TRBV7-2,TRBJ1-1
SPDLGQGPYEQY,TRBV29-1,TRBJ2-7
ASSYSGAGDQETQY,TRBV6-6,TRBJ2-5
ASSFQATGQLNEKLF,TRBV11-2,TRBJ1-4
ASSYSSTGRNSPLH,TRBV6-2/TRBV6-3,TRBJ1-6
ASGLGGGNTIY,TRBV12-5,TRBJ1-3
ASSQQGAGEKLF,TRBV11-2,TRBJ1-4
ASSVARREVDEQF,TRBV9,TRBJ2-1
ASSLQILGGEQF,TRBV11-2,TRBJ2-1
ASSSLLPGGGIAKNIQY,TRBV18,TRBJ2-4
ASSAGVHPAF,TRBV12-3/TRBV12-4,TRBJ1-1
ASSIGGLNTEAF,TRBV5-1,TRBJ1-1
ASSGWGANTGELF,TRBV9,TRBJ2-2